This TCR beta chain stems from a study of shared clonotypes between healthy human individuals. Germline V CDR1 and CDR2: SEHNR, FQNEAQ (reference sequence). The J segment lost 4 bases and the V segment lost 4 bases, leaving 8 bases of the junction unmatched. The CDR3 has 17 residues. Clones were read by immunoSEQ multiplex PCR, and TCRdb kept only the in-frame ones, dropping some. The sample has 950,000 to 1,200,000 clones; roughly 80% are singletons. The source of this sequence is a man younger than 35 in good health. Some clones in this sample may be carry-over from other donors' samples. The chain recombines TRBV7-9 with TRBJ2-1, with 12 positions matching TRBD2. Sequenced input: memory CD4+ T cells from PBMCs. Regarding subset: CD45RA-negative fraction. The DNA for the CDR3 is TGTGCCAGCAGCTCGCGGACTAGCGGGACAAATTACAATGAGCAGTTCTTC. It specifies CASSSRTSGTNYNEQFF.